This TCR beta chain was sequenced during a study of patients and donors after allogeneic stem cell transplantation. This clonotype was observed a few times. The CDR3 loop spans 14 amino acids. The ends were cut back, 2 bases at V and 8 bases at J, with 12 bases in the middle. Germline values: CDR1 ENHRY, CDR2 SYGVKD. TCRdb processed the RT-PCR reads anew with MiXCR; each CDR3 protein has one entry. The sample lists some 960,000 distinct CDR3 sequences, approximately 19% seen once, with around 6% in the top ten. This TCR was recovered from a human donor who was either an allogeneic HSCT recipient or a stem cell or donor lymphocyte infusion donor (not recorded which). It is not recorded whose cells these are; they may come from a transplant donor. The V call is TRBV10-3, the J call TRBJ1-4; tentative D call: TRBD1 (5 bases). Sample: blood, either unsorted or a sorted T cell fraction (not recorded which). CDR3 in amino acids: CAISEQGRGEKLFF. Here the CDR3 DNA reads TGTGCCATCAGTGAGCAGGGCCGAGGGGAAAAACTGTTTTTT.